This T cell receptor (beta chain) came from a study of vaccination and CD4 T cells after COVID-19. Regarding the study as a whole: It was observed that, in convalescent patients, a median around 85% of reactive clones arose only post-vaccination.

The treatment denotes: approximately nine-day PBMC culture with coronavirus spike peptide pools or control peptides (ViraFEST assay). Notes on this clonotype: Its specificity is unknown.

Germline V CDR1 and CDR2: MNHNS, SASEGT. The CDR3 is 14 residues long. Trimming pared 7 bases from V and 0 bases from J, leaving 10 bases between. The assay that was used to sequence DNA from cultured CD4+ T cells was the Oncomine TCR Beta short-read assay. TCRdb re-called the PCR reads through MiXCR, storing one row per CDR3 protein. This sample yields about 8,900 distinct CDR3 sequences, of which over 35% are seen a single time; roughly a sixth belongs to the top ten. This sequence was found in a human donor who had recovered from COVID-19. What was sequenced was CD4+ T cells from blood, cultured in vitro. This rearrangement joins TRBV6-1 to TRBJ2-4; either TRBD1 or TRBD2 may supply D (5 bases each). CDR3 bases: TGTGCCAGCATGGGGGTGCTAGCCAAAAACATTCAGTACTTC. Its translation is CASMGVLAKNIQYF.